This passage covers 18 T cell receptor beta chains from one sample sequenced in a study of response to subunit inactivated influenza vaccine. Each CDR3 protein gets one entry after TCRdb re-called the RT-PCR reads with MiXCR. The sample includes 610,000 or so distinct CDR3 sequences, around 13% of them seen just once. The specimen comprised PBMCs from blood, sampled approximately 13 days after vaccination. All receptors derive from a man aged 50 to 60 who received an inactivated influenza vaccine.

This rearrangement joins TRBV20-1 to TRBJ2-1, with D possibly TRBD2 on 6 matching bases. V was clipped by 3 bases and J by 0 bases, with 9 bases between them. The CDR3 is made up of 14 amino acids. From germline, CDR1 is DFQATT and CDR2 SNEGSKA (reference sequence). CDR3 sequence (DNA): TGCAGTGCTAGGGCGGGGAGCTCCTACAATGAGCAGTTCTTC. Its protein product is CSARAGSSYNEQFF.

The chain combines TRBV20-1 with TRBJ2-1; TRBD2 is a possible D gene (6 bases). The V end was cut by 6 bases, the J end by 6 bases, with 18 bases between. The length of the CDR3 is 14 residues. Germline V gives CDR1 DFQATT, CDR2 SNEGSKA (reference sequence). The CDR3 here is CSAPLATEGNEQFF. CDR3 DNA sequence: TGCAGTGCCCCACTAGCAACCGAGGGCAATGAGCAGTTCTTC.

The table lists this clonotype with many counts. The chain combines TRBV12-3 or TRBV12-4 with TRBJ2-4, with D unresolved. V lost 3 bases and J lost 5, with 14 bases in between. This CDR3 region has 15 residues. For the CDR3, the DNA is TGTGCCAGCAGTTTCGATACTGTAAGCCAAAACATTCAGTACTTC. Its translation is CASSFDTVSQNIQYF.

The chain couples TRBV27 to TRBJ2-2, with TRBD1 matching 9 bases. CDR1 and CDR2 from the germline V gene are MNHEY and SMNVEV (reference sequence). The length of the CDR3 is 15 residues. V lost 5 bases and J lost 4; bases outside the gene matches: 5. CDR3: CASSTGGAVTGELFF. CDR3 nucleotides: TGTGCCAGCAGTACAGGGGGCGCAGTCACCGGGGAGCTGTTTTTT.

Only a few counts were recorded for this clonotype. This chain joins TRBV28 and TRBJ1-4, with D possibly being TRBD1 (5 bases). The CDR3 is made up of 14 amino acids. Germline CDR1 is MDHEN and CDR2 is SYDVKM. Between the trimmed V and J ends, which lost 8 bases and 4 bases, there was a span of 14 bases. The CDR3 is CASRRGGSNEKLFF. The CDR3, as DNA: TGTGCCAGCCGTAGGGGTGGGAGTAATGAAAAACTGTTTTTT.

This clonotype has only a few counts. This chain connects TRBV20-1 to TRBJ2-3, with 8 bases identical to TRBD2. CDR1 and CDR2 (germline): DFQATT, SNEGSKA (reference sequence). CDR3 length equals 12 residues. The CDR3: CTPRGGSDTQYF. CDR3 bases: TGCACTCCCCGGGGGGGCTCAGATACGCAGTATTTT.

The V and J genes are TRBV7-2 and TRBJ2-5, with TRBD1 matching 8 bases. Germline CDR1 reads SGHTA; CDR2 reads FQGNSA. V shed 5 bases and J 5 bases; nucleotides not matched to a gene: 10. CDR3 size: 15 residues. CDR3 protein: CASSLSWTGRETQYF. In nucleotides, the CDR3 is TGTGCCAGCAGCCTATCCTGGACAGGGCGGGAGACCCAGTACTTC. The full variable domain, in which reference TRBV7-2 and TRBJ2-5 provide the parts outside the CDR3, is GAGVSQSPSNKVTEKGKDVELRCDPISGHTALYWYRQSLGQGLEFLIYFQGNSAPDKSGLPSDRFSAERTGGSVSTLTIQRTQQEDSAVYLCASSLSWTGRETQYFGPGTRLLVL.

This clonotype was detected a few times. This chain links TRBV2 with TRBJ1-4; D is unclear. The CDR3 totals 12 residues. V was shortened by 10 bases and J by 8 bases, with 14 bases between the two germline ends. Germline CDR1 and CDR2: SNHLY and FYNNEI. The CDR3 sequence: CATRGGGEKLFF. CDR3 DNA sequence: TGTGCCACCCGGGGAGGAGGAGAAAAACTGTTTTTT.

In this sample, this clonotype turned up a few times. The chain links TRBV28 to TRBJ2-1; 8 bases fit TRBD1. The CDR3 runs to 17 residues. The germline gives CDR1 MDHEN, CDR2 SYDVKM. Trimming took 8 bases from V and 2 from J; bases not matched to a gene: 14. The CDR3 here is CASPPSRQGSPYNEQFF. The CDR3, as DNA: TGTGCCAGCCCCCCCTCGAGACAGGGGAGTCCCTACAATGAGCAGTTCTTC.

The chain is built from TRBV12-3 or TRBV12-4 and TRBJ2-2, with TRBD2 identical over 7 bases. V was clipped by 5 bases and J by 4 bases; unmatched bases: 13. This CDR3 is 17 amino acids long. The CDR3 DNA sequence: TGTGCCAGCAGTCCCCGATTACCCAGGGAGGGCACCGGGGAGCTGTTTTTT. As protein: CASSPRLPREGTGELFF.

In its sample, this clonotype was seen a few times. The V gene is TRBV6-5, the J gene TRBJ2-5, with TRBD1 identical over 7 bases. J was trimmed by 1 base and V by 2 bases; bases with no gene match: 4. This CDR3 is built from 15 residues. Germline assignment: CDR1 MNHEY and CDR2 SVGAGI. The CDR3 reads CASSYTGAIQETQYF. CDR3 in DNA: TGTGCCAGCAGTTACACAGGGGCGATCCAAGAGACCCAGTACTTC.

In DNA form, the CDR3 reads TGTGCCAGCAGCTTAGATCAGGGTCGGAACGAGCAGTACTTC. Its translation is CASSLDQGRNEQYF. The gene calls are TRBV5-5 and TRBJ2-7; weak D call: TRBD1 (5 bases). The V gene's germline CDR1 is SGHKS and CDR2 YYEKEE (reference sequence). Trimming left V 2 bases short and J 5 bases short, with 14 bases between. The CDR3 length is 14 residues.

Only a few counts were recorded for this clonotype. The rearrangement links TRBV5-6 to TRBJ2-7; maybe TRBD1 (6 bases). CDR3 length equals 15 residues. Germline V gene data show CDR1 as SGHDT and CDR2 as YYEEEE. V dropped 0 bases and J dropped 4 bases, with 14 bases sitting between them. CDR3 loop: CASSLEDSSFYEQYF. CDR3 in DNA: TGTGCCAGCAGCTTGGAGGACAGTTCATTTTACGAGCAGTACTTC.

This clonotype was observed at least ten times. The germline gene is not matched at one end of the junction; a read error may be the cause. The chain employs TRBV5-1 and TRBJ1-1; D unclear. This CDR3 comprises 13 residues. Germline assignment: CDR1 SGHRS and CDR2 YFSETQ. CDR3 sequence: CASSFTVNTEAFF. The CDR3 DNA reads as TGTGCCAGCAGTTTTACAGTGAACACTGAAGCTTTCTTT. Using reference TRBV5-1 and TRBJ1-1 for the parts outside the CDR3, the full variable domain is KAGVTQTPRYLIKTRGQQVTLSCSPISGHRSVSWYQQTPGQGLQFLFEYFSETQRNKGNFPGRFSGRQFSNSRSEMNVSTLELGDSALYLCASSFTVNTEAFFGQGTRLTVV.

CDR3 in amino acids: CASSLVGTDNSYEQYF. The DNA of the CDR3 is TGTGCCAGCAGCTTAGTAGGGACAGACAACTCCTACGAGCAGTACTTC. This rearrangement joins TRBV7-8 to TRBJ2-7; 7 bases match TRBD1. The CDR3 has 16 residues. Looked up from germline, CDR1 is SGHVS and CDR2 is FQNEAQ. V shed 1 base, J shed 0 bases, and the junction held 6 bases outside the gene matches.

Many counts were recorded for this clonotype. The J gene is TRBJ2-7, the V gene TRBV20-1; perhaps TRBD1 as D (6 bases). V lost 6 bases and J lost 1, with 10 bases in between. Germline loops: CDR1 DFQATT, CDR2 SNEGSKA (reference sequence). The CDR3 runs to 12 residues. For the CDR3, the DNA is TGCAGTGCGACAGGAATTTCCTACGAGCAGTACTTC. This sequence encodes CSATGISYEQYF.

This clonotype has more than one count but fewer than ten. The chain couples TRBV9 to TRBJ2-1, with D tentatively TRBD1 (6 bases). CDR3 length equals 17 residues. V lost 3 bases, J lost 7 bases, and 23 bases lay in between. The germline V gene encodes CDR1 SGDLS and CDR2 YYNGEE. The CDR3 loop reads CASSETGIVGSENEQFF. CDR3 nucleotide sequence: TGTGCCAGCAGCGAGACAGGTATAGTTGGGTCGGAGAATGAGCAGTTCTTC.

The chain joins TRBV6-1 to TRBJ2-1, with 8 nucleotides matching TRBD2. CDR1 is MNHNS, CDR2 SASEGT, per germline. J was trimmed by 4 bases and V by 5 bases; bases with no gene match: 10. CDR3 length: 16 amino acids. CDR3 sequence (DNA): TGTGCCAGCAGTCTGGCCACTAGCGGAATTTACAATGAGCAGTTCTTC. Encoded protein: CASSLATSGIYNEQFF.